Each of the 13 T cell receptor beta chains below was sequenced from the same sample in a study of T-cell reconstitution after alpha-beta-depleted transplantation in children. Unique molecular identifiers tagged the TCRbeta library. TCRdb reprocessed the PCR reads via MiXCR and lists one record per CDR3 protein. The sample shows approximately 590,000 distinct CDR3 sequences, roughly 10% of them seen only once. The source was PBMCs from the stem cell graft donor, collected from the stem cell graft. Receptors originate from a human donor who donated a stem cell graft to a child with acute myeloid leukemia.

This clonotype was counted ten times or more. The chain combines TRBV7-9 with TRBJ2-2, with 10 bases identical to TRBD1. J lost 0 bases, V lost 10 bases, and 11 bases had no gene match. The germline gives CDR1 SEHNR, CDR2 FQNEAQ (reference sequence). The CDR3 covers 17 residues. The chain's CDR3 is CATKPTGGASNTGELFF. As DNA, the CDR3 is TGTGCCACCAAACCGACAGGGGGCGCGTCGAACACCGGGGAGCTGTTTTTT.

The chain combines TRBV27 with TRBJ2-6, with 8 nucleotides matching TRBD1. The CDR3 has 15 amino acids. Looked up from germline, CDR1 is MNHEY and CDR2 is SMNVEV (reference sequence). Trimming took 2 bases from V and 8 from J; bases not matched to a gene: 5. This chain's CDR3 is CASSLTRTGPNVLTF. In nucleotides, the CDR3 is TGTGCCAGCAGTTTAACCCGGACAGGGCCCAACGTCCTGACTTTC.

This clonotype was observed a handful of times. The V gene is TRBV20-1, the J gene TRBJ2-7; the D gene is possibly TRBD1 (8 bases). Trimming shortened V by 5 bases and J by 6 bases, and 17 bases separated the two germline ends. This CDR3 is 13 amino acids long. Germline values: CDR1 DFQATT, CDR2 SNEGSKA (reference sequence). Here the CDR3 reads CSALASGTGEQYF. The CDR3 region has the DNA TGCAGTGCTCTGGCGAGCGGGACAGGCGAGCAGTACTTC.

The rearrangement joins TRBV4-2 to TRBJ2-7; 7 nucleotides agree with TRBD1. Germline CDR1 is LGHNA and CDR2 is YNFKEQ. After removal of 1 base from V and 6 bases from J, the junction contained 9 bases not matched to a gene. The length of the CDR3 is 15 residues. CDR3 protein: CASSQAPDREGEQYF. For the CDR3, the DNA is TGTGCCAGCAGCCAAGCCCCCGACAGGGAAGGCGAGCAGTACTTC.

This clonotype was observed a handful of times. V gene TRBV10-3 combines with J gene TRBJ2-7; D may be TRBD1 (5 bases). The CDR3 is 16 residues long. From germline, CDR1 is ENHRY and CDR2 SYGVKD. Trimming took 2 bases from V and 3 from J, leaving 17 bases between them. This CDR3 is CAISERGQSRHYEQYF. CDR3 nucleotide sequence: TGTGCCATCAGTGAGAGGGGTCAGTCCCGACACTACGAGCAGTACTTC.

This clonotype was detected many times. This chain joins TRBV20-1 and TRBJ2-2; D not certain. Between the trimmed V and J ends, which lost 3 bases and 4 bases, there was a span of 12 bases. This CDR3 comprises 14 residues. The germline V gene has CDR1 DFQATT and CDR2 SNEGSKA (reference sequence). Here the CDR3 reads CSASSGGFTGELFF. In DNA, the CDR3 is TGCAGTGCTAGTTCAGGCGGTTTCACCGGGGAGCTGTTTTTT.

The chain is built from TRBV12-3 or TRBV12-4 and TRBJ1-6, with D unclear. CDR3 length equals 13 residues. Trimming took off 1 base at V and 11 bases at J, with 9 bases between the two ends. The CDR3 nucleotides are TGTGCCAGCAGTTTAGGACCGCTTGCACCCCTCCACTTT. Translated: CASSLGPLAPLHF.

This clonotype was seen many times. J is TRBJ2-1 and V is TRBV7-3; D assignment may be TRBD1 or TRBD2 (5 bases each). Germline V gives CDR1 SGHTA, CDR2 FQGTGA. V lost 3 bases and J lost 9, with 12 bases in between. The CDR3 totals 13 residues. CDR3 amino acids: CASSFQGAAEQFF. The CDR3 nucleotides are TGTGCCAGCAGCTTCCAGGGAGCTGCTGAGCAGTTCTTC.

This clonotype turned up a few times. CDR3 region: CASSPDRAPEKLFF. The CDR3 DNA follows: TGTGCCAGCAGCCCGGACAGGGCCCCTGAAAAACTGTTTTTT. This chain uses TRBV11-2 with TRBJ1-4; 8 bases map to TRBD1. J lost 7 bases, V lost 5 bases, and 6 bases had no gene match. Germline CDR1 and CDR2: SGHAT and FQNNGV. The CDR3 extends over 14 amino acids.

This clonotype was detected only a few times. In nucleotides, the CDR3 is TGCGCCAGCCATGGACTAGCGGGAAACACCGGGGAGCTGTTTTTT. Amino acid sequence: CASHGLAGNTGELFF. V is TRBV5-1 and J is TRBJ2-2; 12 bases match TRBD2. Germline V gives CDR1 SGHRS, CDR2 YFSETQ. The length of the CDR3 is 15 residues. After removal of 7 bases from V and 2 bases from J, the junction contained 3 bases not matched to a gene.

This clonotype was counted a few times. The chain has TRBV6-5 and TRBJ2-3, with D perhaps matching TRBD2 (6 bases). The germline V and J ends were trimmed by 2 bases and 5 bases, with 17 bases remaining between them. This CDR3 region has 16 residues. Germline CDR1 is MNHEY and CDR2 is SVGAGI. CDR3 bases: TGTGCCAGCAGTTACGGTAGGAGGGCCGGGGAAGATACGCAGTATTTT. Amino acids: CASSYGRRAGEDTQYF.

The chain employs TRBV7-2 and TRBJ1-2; D is uncertain. There are 12 residues in the CDR3. The V gene lost 1 base and the J gene lost 6 bases, with 6 bases spanning the gap. CDR1 is SGHTA and CDR2 is FQGNSA in the germline V gene. The CDR3 reads CASSLDWDGYTF. In DNA form, the CDR3 reads TGTGCCAGCAGCTTAGATTGGGATGGCTACACCTTC.

This clonotype was recorded at least ten times. The CDR3: CSARAREKTQYF. CDR3 bases: TGCAGTGCTAGAGCAAGGGAGAAGACCCAGTACTTC. This chain uses TRBV20-1 with TRBJ2-5, with D perhaps matching TRBD2 (5 bases). V gave up 1 base and J gave up 6 bases, with 9 bases separating them. Germline CDR1 DFQATT, CDR2 SNEGSKA (reference sequence). The CDR3 contains 12 residues.